The T cell receptor beta chain described here comes from a study of blood T cell repertoires in COVID-19. Overall study: Both acute and convalescent COVID-19 samples were obtained from the United States, Italy and Spain. From T cells, B-cell-depleted T cells, or PBMCs came the material, which was cDNA or gDNA.

Enrolled during active infection, Seattle patients were then followed longitudinally. Source study methods: Nucleated cell number was recorded as an estimate derived from reference gene primer amplification. Assay: immunoSEQ multiplex PCR; the TCRdb copy retains only in-frame clones and omits some. That table furnishes V, J and clone size, whereas the DNA furnished D and trimming. The table lists around 60,000 clones, around 83% of them singletons. The sequenced sample consisted of peripheral blood. The receptor was derived from a man in his fifties or sixties with COVID-19, enrolled during active disease.

The CDR3 sequence: CASSSSGLATDTQYF. CDR3 DNA: TGTGCCAGCAGCAGTAGCGGGCTAGCAACAGATACGCAGTATTTT. The chain combines TRBV6-4 with TRBJ2-3, with 7 nucleotides matching TRBD2. J was trimmed by 3 bases and V by 6 bases; bases with no gene match: 9. Germline V lookup: CDR1 MRHNA, CDR2 SNTAGT. The CDR3 extends over 15 amino acids.